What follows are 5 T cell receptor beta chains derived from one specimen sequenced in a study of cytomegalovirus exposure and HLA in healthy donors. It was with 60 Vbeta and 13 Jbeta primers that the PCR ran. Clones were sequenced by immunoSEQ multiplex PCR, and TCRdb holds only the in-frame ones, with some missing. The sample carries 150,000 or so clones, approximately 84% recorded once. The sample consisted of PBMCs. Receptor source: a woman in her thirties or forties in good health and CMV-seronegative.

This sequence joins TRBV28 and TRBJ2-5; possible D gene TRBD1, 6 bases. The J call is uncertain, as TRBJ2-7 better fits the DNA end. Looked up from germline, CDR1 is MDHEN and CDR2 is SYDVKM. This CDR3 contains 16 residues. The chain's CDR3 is CASSWKSGAATYEQYF. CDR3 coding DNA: TGTGCCAGCAGTTGGAAATCAGGGGCTGCCACCTACGAGCAGTACTTC.

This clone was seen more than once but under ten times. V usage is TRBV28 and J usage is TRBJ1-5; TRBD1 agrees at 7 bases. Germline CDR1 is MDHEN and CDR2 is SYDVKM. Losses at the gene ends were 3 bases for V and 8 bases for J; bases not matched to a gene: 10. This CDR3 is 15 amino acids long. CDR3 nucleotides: TGTGCCAGCAGTTTTACGGTGGACAGGATTAAGCCCCAGCATTTT. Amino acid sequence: CASSFTVDRIKPQHF.

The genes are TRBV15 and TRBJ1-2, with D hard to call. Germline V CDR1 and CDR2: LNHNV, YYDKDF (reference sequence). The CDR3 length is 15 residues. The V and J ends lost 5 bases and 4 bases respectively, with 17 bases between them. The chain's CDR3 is CATSPKRQSGYGYTF. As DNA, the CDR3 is TGTGCCACCAGCCCTAAACGCCAAAGCGGCTATGGCTACACCTTC.

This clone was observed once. CDR3 coding DNA: TGTGCCAGCAGACCGGGACTAGCGGGAGGAGAGCAGTTCTTC. This gives the protein CASRPGLAGGEQFF. This chain joins TRBV9 and TRBJ2-1, with TRBD2 matching 15 bases. CDR3 size: 14 residues. V was pared by 5 bases and J by 10 bases, with 4 bases of the junction left unmatched. Germline V gene lookup returns CDR1 SGDLS and CDR2 YYNGEE.

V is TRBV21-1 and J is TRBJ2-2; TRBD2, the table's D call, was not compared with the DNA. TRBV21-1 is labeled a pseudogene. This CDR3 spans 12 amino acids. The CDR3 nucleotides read TGTGCCAGCAGCAGCGACACCGGGGAGCTGTTTTTT. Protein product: CASSSDTGELFF.